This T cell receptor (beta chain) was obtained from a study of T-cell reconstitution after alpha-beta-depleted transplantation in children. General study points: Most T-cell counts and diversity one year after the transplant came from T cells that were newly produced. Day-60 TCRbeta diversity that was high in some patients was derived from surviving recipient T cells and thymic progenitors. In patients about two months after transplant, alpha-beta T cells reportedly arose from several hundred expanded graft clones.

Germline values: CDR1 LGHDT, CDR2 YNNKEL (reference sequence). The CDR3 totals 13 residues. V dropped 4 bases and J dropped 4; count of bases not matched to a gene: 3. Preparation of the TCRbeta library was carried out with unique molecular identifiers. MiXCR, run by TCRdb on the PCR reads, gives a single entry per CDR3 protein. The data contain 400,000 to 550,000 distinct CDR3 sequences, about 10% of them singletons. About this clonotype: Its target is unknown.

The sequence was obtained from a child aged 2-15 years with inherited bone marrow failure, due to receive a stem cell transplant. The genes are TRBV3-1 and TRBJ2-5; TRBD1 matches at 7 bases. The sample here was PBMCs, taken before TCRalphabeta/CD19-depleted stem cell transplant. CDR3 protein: CASSPTGTETQYF. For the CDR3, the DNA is TGTGCCAGCAGCCCGACAGGGACAGAGACCCAGTACTTC.